These 15 T cell receptor beta chains were all obtained from the same sample, sequenced in a study of blood T cells in healthy people across ages. Then a second PCR, running roughly 7 to 11 cycles, was carried out with a sample-barcoded 5' primer and a J-beta primer mix. TCRdb ran MiXCR on the 5' RACE reads and lists one entry per CDR3 protein. The sample includes just over 1 million distinct CDR3 sequences, 45% seen only once; the top ten take about 19%. Sequencing was carried out using blood. The receptors shown here come from a woman aged 55-70 years in good health.

This chain joins TRBV28 and TRBJ2-7, with D perhaps TRBD1 or TRBD2 (6 bases each). Germline V CDR1 and CDR2: MDHEN, SYDVKM. CDR3 size: 15 residues. Trimming took 4 bases from V and 2 from J, leaving 15 bases between them. The CDR3 DNA reads TGTGCCAGCAGTTCCCCGCGGAGGGGGACCTACGAGCAGTACTTC. Residues: CASSSPRRGTYEQYF. The variable domain in full, with the rest retrieved from reference TRBV28 and TRBJ2-7, is DVKVTQSSRYLVKRTGEKVFLECVQDMDHENMFWYRQDPGLGLRLIYFSYDVKMKEKGDIPEGYSVSREKKERFSLILESASTNQTSMYLCASSSPRRGTYEQYFGPGTRLTVT.

The J gene is TRBJ1-5, the V gene TRBV27; tentatively, D is TRBD1 (5 bases). Germline CDR1 reads MNHEY; CDR2 reads SMNVEV (reference sequence). Trimming removed 6 bases at V and 0 bases at J, with 15 bases between. The CDR3 spans 16 residues. The CDR3 reads CASRLKLQDSNQPQHF. The CDR3 bases are TGTGCCAGCAGACTCAAATTACAGGATAGCAATCAGCCCCAGCATTTT.

J is TRBJ1-1 and V is TRBV12-3 or TRBV12-4; D unresolved. The CDR3 contains 15 residues. Trimming removed 1 base at V and 2 bases at J, with 11 bases between. The CDR3 DNA reads TGTGCCAGCAGTTTAGGATCGGGCAGAAACACTGAAGCTTTCTTT. This codes for CASSLGSGRNTEAFF.

There are a few counts of this clonotype. The chain uses TRBV9 and TRBJ2-4, with 7 bases matching TRBD1. The end of the DNA fits TRBJ2-7 better, so the J call may be wrong. The CDR3 length is 14 residues. Germline assignment: CDR1 SGDLS and CDR2 YYNGEE. The CDR3 nucleotides read TGTGCCAGCAGCGTGACAGGGTCAACGGACGAGCAGTACTTC. Translated, it gives CASSVTGSTDEQYF.

The sample holds one count of this clonotype. The chain has TRBV6-1 and TRBJ2-1; D is perhaps TRBD2 (5 bases). This CDR3 region has 12 residues. The germline V gene encodes CDR1 MNHNS and CDR2 SASEGT. The CDR3 region is CSTRTSYNEQFF. The CDR3 DNA reads as TGTTCAACTAGAACTTCCTACAATGAGCAGTTCTTC.

V is TRBV5-6 and J is TRBJ1-5; D perhaps matches TRBD1 (6 bases). This CDR3 is 15 amino acids long. V lost 3 bases, J lost 6 bases, and 16 bases lay in between. The V gene's germline CDR1 is SGHDT and CDR2 YYEEEE. This CDR3 is CASSSTGHGSQPQHF. CDR3 coding DNA: TGTGCCAGCAGCTCTACAGGGCATGGCAGTCAGCCCCAGCATTTT.

J is TRBJ2-5 and V is TRBV29-1; tentatively, D is TRBD2 (6 bases). The CDR3 has 12 amino acids. V was cut by 6 bases and J by 5 bases, with 13 bases left in between. Germline CDR1 reads SQVTM; CDR2 reads ANQGSEA. In nucleotides, the CDR3 is TGCAGCGTGGGACTCCAAGGGGAGACCCAGTACTTC. This encodes CSVGLQGETQYF.

This rearrangement joins TRBV18 to TRBJ1-1; 9 positions agree with TRBD1. The V gene end was trimmed by 5 bases and the J gene end by 2 bases; junction bases not matched to a gene: 6. This CDR3 region has 15 residues. Germline CDR1 is KGHSH and CDR2 is LQKENI. The DNA of the CDR3 is TGTGCCAGCTCATCCAGGACAGGGGAAAACACTGAAGCTTTCTTT. Amino acid sequence: CASSSRTGENTEAFF.

The V gene is TRBV27, the J gene TRBJ2-7; a possible D gene is TRBD1 (5 bases). The CDR3 is made up of 17 amino acids. CDR1 is MNHEY, CDR2 SMNVEV, per germline (reference sequence). V gave up 6 bases and J gave up 7 bases, with 28 bases separating them. CDR3 loop: CASRWGVVGNQPVEQYF. The DNA of the CDR3 is TGTGCCAGCAGATGGGGCGTAGTGGGAAATCAGCCTGTAGAGCAGTACTTC.

This clonotype was seen at least ten times. This sequence joins TRBV7-2 and TRBJ2-1, with no clear D. Germline CDR1 is SGHTA and CDR2 is FQGNSA. Trimming took off 3 bases at V and 6 bases at J, with 12 bases between the two ends. This CDR3 contains 14 residues. This chain's CDR3 is CASSFTSGPNEQFF. In DNA form, the CDR3 reads TGTGCCAGCAGCTTCACCTCGGGCCCCAATGAGCAGTTCTTC.

The chain carries TRBV20-1 and TRBJ1-2; 8 nucleotides align to TRBD1. Germline CDR1 reads DFQATT; CDR2 reads SNEGSKA (reference sequence). V was clipped by 8 bases and J by 7 bases; unmatched bases: 12. This CDR3 comprises 13 residues. The CDR3 loop is CSQRQGLDGGYTF. In DNA form, the CDR3 reads TGCAGTCAGAGACAGGGGTTGGATGGTGGCTACACCTTC.

The J gene is TRBJ1-6, the V gene TRBV28; 7 nucleotides align to TRBD1. The V segment lost 4 bases and the J segment 10 bases; nucleotides outside the gene matches: 7. Germline-derived CDR1 and CDR2 are MDHEN and SYDVKM. The CDR3 consists of 14 residues. DNA of the CDR3: TGTGCCAGCAGTTCCCACAGGGGAGTGTCACCCCTCCACTTT. It translates to CASSSHRGVSPLHF.

This clonotype has more than one count but fewer than ten. The V gene is TRBV7-2, the J gene TRBJ2-3; no clear D gene. V lost 5 bases, J lost 2 bases, and 8 bases lay in between. The CDR3 spans 13 residues. CDR1 SGHTA and CDR2 FQGNSA come from the germline V gene. The CDR3 DNA is TGTGCCAGCAGCACCGACGTCACAGATACGCAGTATTTT. This codes for CASSTDVTDTQYF.

This clonotype is a singleton in its sample. V and J are TRBV6-6 and TRBJ2-3, with D tentatively TRBD2 (6 bases). The CDR3 spans 16 residues. Germline V gene data show CDR1 as MNHNY and CDR2 as SVGAGI (reference sequence). Trimming pared 5 bases from V and 0 bases from J, leaving 15 bases between. CDR3 bases: TGTGCCAGCAGTCGACTAGTCTCGCTAAGCACAGATACGCAGTATTTT. Its protein is CASSRLVSLSTDTQYF.

In its sample, this clonotype was seen a few times. The CDR3 spells CSARDPQRGTDTQYF. DNA of the CDR3: TGCAGTGCTAGAGATCCCCAGCGGGGCACAGATACGCAGTATTTT. V gene TRBV20-1 combines with J gene TRBJ2-3; D perhaps matches TRBD2 (6 bases). Trimming removed 0 bases at V and 1 base at J, with 11 bases between. Germline loops: CDR1 DFQATT, CDR2 SNEGSKA (reference sequence). CDR3 length: 15 amino acids.